The present entry profiles one T cell receptor (beta chain) with its context. The record originates from a study of glioma-infiltrating T cells after dendritic cell vaccination. In the study overall: Treatment, given 2003 to 2012, was autologous tumor lysate-pulsed dendritic cell vaccination. Patients received three intradermal dendritic cell vaccine injections at biweekly intervals. Dendritic cells derived from monocytes and pulsed with autologous tumor lysate formed the vaccine.

Up to about 2 ug genomic DNA was used for TCRB CDR3 amplification. Assay used: immunoSEQ multiplex PCR; TCRdb lists only in-frame clones, some missing. Among about 82,000 clones listed, about 90% were seen once. Material: blood, obtained before dendritic cell vaccination. The sequence was obtained from a human donor with glioblastoma.

The CDR3 DNA reads as TGTGCCAGCAGCCCCCCGCCTGCGTTGGCGGTCAATGGCTACACCTTC. It encodes CASSPPPALAVNGYTF. The chain has TRBV13 and TRBJ1-2; D is unclear. The CDR3 is 16 residues long. Germline V gene lookup returns CDR1 PRHDT and CDR2 FYEKMQ (reference sequence). Trimming removed 5 bases at V and 6 bases at J, with 22 bases between.